The 2 T cell receptor beta chains below were found in one sample sequenced in a study of blood T cell repertoires in COVID-19. Clones were sequenced by immunoSEQ multiplex PCR, and TCRdb holds only the in-frame ones, with some missing. The data contain under 350,000 clones, about 86% of them singletons. The sequenced sample consisted of PBMCs or T cells enriched from blood (not recorded which). Receptors were obtained from a middle-aged woman with acute COVID-19.

The gene calls are TRBV12-3 or TRBV12-4 and TRBJ1-2; no reliable D call. V was cut by 0 bases and J by 3 bases, with 5 bases left in between. The CDR3 is 13 residues long. CDR3 amino acids: CASSLAHYYGYTF. DNA for the CDR3: TGTGCCAGCAGTTTAGCGCACTACTATGGCTACACCTTC.

The gene calls are TRBV4-2 and TRBJ1-3, with 9 bases identical to TRBD1. V shed 1 base, J shed 9 bases, and the junction held 10 bases outside the gene matches. Germline CDR1 LGHNA, CDR2 YNFKEQ. This CDR3 contains 16 residues. The CDR3, as DNA: TGTGCCAGCAGCCAAGTTTCGGGACAGGGCGGGAGCACCATATATTTT. Protein product: CASSQVSGQGGSTIYF.